The 31 T cell receptor beta chains reported below all come from one sample, sequenced in a study of shared clonotypes between healthy human individuals. Assay: immunoSEQ multiplex PCR; the TCRdb copy retains only in-frame clones and omits some. The sample includes some 790,000 clones, around 70% of them seen just once. Material for sequencing was memory CD4+ T cells sorted from blood. The subset here: CD45RA-negative fraction. The source of these receptors is a woman younger than 45 in good health.

This chain connects TRBV2 to TRBJ2-1; no firm D call. Germline V gene sequence: CDR1 SNHLY, CDR2 FYNNEI. V was cut by 9 bases and J by 4 bases, with 10 bases left in between. This CDR3 has 12 amino acids. CDR3 residues: CARGKGYNEQFF. The CDR3 DNA reads TGTGCCAGGGGGAAAGGGTACAATGAGCAGTTCTTC.

This clone was counted once. The rearrangement uses TRBV9 and TRBJ1-2; 9 bases agree with TRBD1. CDR3 length equals 14 residues. The J segment lost 1 base and the V segment lost 3 bases, leaving 1 base of the junction unmatched. The V gene's germline CDR1 is SGDLS and CDR2 YYNGEE. This CDR3 reads CASSATGGNYGYTF. CDR3 nucleotides: TGTGCCAGCAGCGCGACAGGGGGTAACTATGGCTACACCTTC.

The chain couples TRBV6-5 to TRBJ1-1; 12 nucleotides align to TRBD1. The CDR3 has 15 amino acids. Losses at the gene ends were 2 bases for V and 6 bases for J; bases not matched to a gene: 4. Germline V gene data show CDR1 as MNHEY and CDR2 as SVGAGI. CDR3 amino acids: CASSYGGQGAPEAFF. CDR3 nucleotide sequence: TGTGCCAGCAGTTACGGGGGACAGGGGGCCCCTGAAGCTTTCTTT.

This clone appeared a few times. The V gene is TRBV25-1, the J gene TRBJ2-7; a possible D gene is TRBD1 (5 bases). The CDR3 has 15 residues. CDR1 MGHDK and CDR2 SYGVNS come from the germline V gene. Between the trimmed V and J ends, which lost 4 bases and 0 bases, there was a span of 13 bases. Here the CDR3 DNA reads TGTGCCAGCAGTGGAAGTACAGGCCTCTCCTACGAGCAGTACTTC. Protein product: CASSGSTGLSYEQYF.

The genes are TRBV9 and TRBJ2-2; a weak D match, TRBD2 (5 bases). CDR1 and CDR2 from the germline V gene are SGDLS and YYNGEE. The CDR3 has 15 amino acids. Trimming left V 0 bases short and J 4 bases short, with 10 bases between. CDR3 loop: CASSVASTATGELFF. CDR3 nucleotide sequence: TGTGCCAGCAGCGTAGCTAGCACAGCCACCGGGGAGCTGTTTTTT.

V and J are TRBV18 and TRBJ2-7; 8 nucleotides align to TRBD2. Losses at the gene ends were 2 bases for V and 2 bases for J; bases not matched to a gene: 5. From germline, CDR1 is KGHSH and CDR2 LQKENI. The CDR3 is made up of 15 amino acids. CDR3 amino acids: CASSPRAGAAYEQYF. CDR3 DNA: TGTGCCAGCTCACCAAGAGCGGGAGCCGCCTACGAGCAGTACTTC.

This chain links TRBV28 with TRBJ1-1, with a weak D call TRBD1 (5 bases). Germline V lookup: CDR1 MDHEN, CDR2 SYDVKM. The CDR3 has 14 residues. V lost 3 bases and J 5 bases, leaving 13 bases between the germline ends. CDR3 amino acids: CASSLQSGATEAFF. The CDR3 nucleotides are TGTGCCAGCAGTTTGCAGAGCGGGGCGACTGAAGCTTTCTTT.

The chain is built from TRBV7-9 and TRBJ2-7, with D possibly being TRBD1 (5 bases). CDR3 length: 12 amino acids. The germline V gene has CDR1 SEHNR and CDR2 FQNEAQ (reference sequence). Between the trimmed V and J ends, which lost 6 bases and 3 bases, there was a span of 9 bases. CDR3: CASRGPGYEQYF. In DNA, the CDR3 is TGTGCCAGCAGGGGGCCGGGCTACGAGCAGTACTTC.

The sample holds many counts of this clone. The V and J genes are TRBV6-1 and TRBJ1-2, with D unclear. V was shortened by 8 bases and J by 8 bases, with 18 bases between the two germline ends. This CDR3 spans 13 amino acids. Germline CDR1 is MNHNS and CDR2 is SASEGT. CDR3 coding DNA: TGTGCCAGCCTCCCGAGGTACGGTACCGGCTACACCTTC. It specifies CASLPRYGTGYTF.

The chain uses TRBV10-1 and TRBJ1-2, with 9 bases aligning to TRBD1. Germline lookup yields CDR1 WNHNN and CDR2 SYGVQD (reference sequence). CDR3 length: 18 residues. The V gene end was trimmed by 2 bases and the J gene end by 7 bases; junction bases not matched to a gene: 17. The CDR3 region is CASSEISRRPGQGVGYTF. In nucleotides, the CDR3 is TGCGCCAGCAGTGAGATATCGAGACGGCCGGGACAGGGAGTTGGCTACACCTTC.

The genes are TRBV29-1 and TRBJ1-4; 7 bases match TRBD1. Germline CDR1 SQVTM, CDR2 ANQGSEA. With V trimmed by 8 bases and J by 6 bases, 9 bases remained unmatched. The CDR3 consists of 13 residues. DNA for the CDR3: TGCAGCTTTAGGGGACAGTCTCATGAAAAACTGTTTTTT. It specifies CSFRGQSHEKLFF.

The genes are TRBV5-1 and TRBJ2-3, with 11 nucleotides matching TRBD2. V was pared by 4 bases and J by 0 bases, with 13 bases of the junction left unmatched. This CDR3 has 19 residues. Germline V gene data show CDR1 as SGHRS and CDR2 as YFSETQ. CDR3 residues: CASSLMGTSGVSSTDTQYF. The DNA of the CDR3 is TGCGCCAGCAGCCTCATGGGGACTAGCGGAGTGTCTAGCACAGATACGCAGTATTTT.

The J gene is TRBJ1-3, the V gene TRBV29-1; no firm D call. The CDR3 is 12 amino acids. From germline, CDR1 is SQVTM and CDR2 ANQGSEA. Trimming took off 5 bases at V and 11 bases at J, with 16 bases between the two ends. CDR3 in amino acids: CSVQVLERPIYF. The CDR3 DNA follows: TGCAGCGTTCAAGTACTGGAAAGGCCCATATATTTT. Using reference TRBV29-1 and TRBJ1-3 for the parts outside the CDR3, the full variable domain is SAVISQKPSRDICQRGTSLTIQCQVDSQVTMMFWYRQQPGQSLTLIATANQGSEATYESGFVIDKFPISRPNLTFSTLTVSNMSPEDSSIYLCSVQVLERPIYFGEGSWLTVV.

The V and J genes are TRBV6-1 and TRBJ1-3, with D unresolved. The CDR3 has 17 residues. Looked up from germline, CDR1 is MNHNS and CDR2 is SASEGT. V lost 4 bases to trimming and J lost 2 bases, with 18 bases between them. The CDR3 region has the DNA TGTGCCAGCAGTGCCCAATCCCGACTCGGCCCTGGAAACACCATATATTTT. It codes for CASSAQSRLGPGNTIYF.

This CDR3 reads CASRFEGGADTQYF. CDR3 DNA sequence: TGTGCCAGCAGGTTCGAGGGGGGGGCAGATACGCAGTATTTT. V is TRBV11-2 and J is TRBJ2-3; a weak D match, TRBD2 (7 bases). The V gene lost 6 bases and the J gene lost 4 bases, with 14 bases spanning the gap. Germline assignment: CDR1 SGHAT and CDR2 FQNNGV. The CDR3 runs 14 residues.

V is TRBV29-1 and J is TRBJ2-3; D gene unclear. Germline CDR1 SQVTM, CDR2 ANQGSEA. V lost 4 bases and J lost 7, with 6 bases in between. The CDR3 length is 10 residues. CDR3 sequence (DNA): TGCAGCGTTGCAACAAATACGCAGTATTTT. Encoded protein: CSVATNTQYF.

The chain employs TRBV2 and TRBJ2-7, with 8 positions matching TRBD2. J was trimmed by 4 bases and V by 6 bases; bases with no gene match: 5. Per germline, CDR1 SNHLY and CDR2 FYNNEI. The CDR3 runs to 13 residues. Written as DNA, the CDR3 is TGTGCCAGCAGGCGGGGGGCAGGGTACGAGCAGTACTTC. Its protein is CASRRGAGYEQYF.

The chain carries TRBV7-9 and TRBJ2-2; a weak D match, TRBD1 (6 bases). The V end was cut by 5 bases, the J end by 3 bases, with 13 bases between. CDR1 is SEHNR and CDR2 is FQNEAQ in the germline V gene (reference sequence). The CDR3 sequence is 15 residues long. Here the CDR3 DNA reads TGTGCCAGCAGCCAGGGGATGGGGGACACCGGGGAGCTGTTTTTT. Its protein is CASSQGMGDTGELFF.

The chain has TRBV5-4 and TRBJ2-1; either TRBD1 or TRBD2 may fit D (6 bases each). Between the trimmed V and J ends, which lost 4 bases and 10 bases, there was a span of 12 bases. Germline V gives CDR1 SGHNT, CDR2 YYREEE (reference sequence). The CDR3 length is 12 residues. The CDR3 sequence is CASSLRGQEQFF. The CDR3 bases are TGTGCCAGCAGCCTACGGGGGCAAGAGCAGTTCTTC.

The chain is built from TRBV4-2 and TRBJ2-5; D remains unclear. There are 15 residues in the CDR3. Germline V gene sequence: CDR1 LGHNA, CDR2 YNFKEQ. Trimming took 0 bases from V and 2 from J, leaving 10 bases between them. CDR3 DNA: TGTGCCAGCAGCCAAGATGGGCAACGGCAAGAGACCCAGTACTTC. This encodes CASSQDGQRQETQYF.

The chain employs TRBV6-1 and TRBJ1-4, with a possible D match to TRBD1 (5 bases). V was pared by 7 bases and J by 3 bases, with 15 bases between. The CDR3 totals 15 residues. From germline, CDR1 is MNHNS and CDR2 SASEGT. The CDR3 region is CASNSNGGANEKLFF. The CDR3 DNA sequence: TGTGCCAGCAATTCCAACGGGGGGGCTAATGAAAAACTGTTTTTT.

The chain's CDR3 is CATRKDGNEKLFF. CDR3 nucleotide sequence: TGCGCCACCCGCAAGGACGGGAATGAAAAACTGTTTTTT. V usage is TRBV10-1 and J usage is TRBJ1-4; D not resolved. Between the trimmed V and J ends, which lost 10 bases and 5 bases, there was a span of 14 bases. This CDR3 comprises 13 residues. Germline V gene lookup returns CDR1 WNHNN and CDR2 SYGVQD (reference sequence).

This clone was picked up many times. V is TRBV6-4 and J is TRBJ2-1, with D maybe TRBD2 (5 bases). V was pared by 0 bases and J by 3 bases, with 9 bases between. The CDR3 spans 15 residues. Germline CDR1 reads MRHNA; CDR2 reads SNTAGT. CDR3 coding DNA: TGTGCCAGCAGTGACTCGGTCGGGGACTACAATGAGCAGTTCTTC. Protein product: CASSDSVGDYNEQFF.

The chain links TRBV10-2 to TRBJ1-1, with 9 bases fitting TRBD1. The CDR3 covers 17 residues. Germline CDR1 WSHSY, CDR2 SAAADI. V shed 5 bases, J shed 1 base, and the junction held 11 bases outside the gene matches. The CDR3 DNA sequence: TGCGCCAGCAGTATTCAACAGGGGGCAGGAAGGAACACTGAAGCTTTCTTT. As protein: CASSIQQGAGRNTEAFF.

A few counts support this clone. DNA of the CDR3: TGCGCCAGCAGCTTAGGGGCTGAGGGTCAGCCCCAGCATTTT. Amino acid sequence: CASSLGAEGQPQHF. J is TRBJ1-5 and V is TRBV5-1; D possibly corresponds to TRBD1 (5 bases). The CDR3 covers 14 residues. V lost 2 bases and J 6 bases, leaving 12 bases between the germline ends. From germline, CDR1 is SGHRS and CDR2 YFSETQ.

This chain uses TRBV4-2 with TRBJ1-3; D uncertain. This CDR3 contains 16 residues. The germline V gene encodes CDR1 LGHNA and CDR2 YNFKEQ. Deletions cut 0 bases from V and 2 bases from J, with 11 bases between. Written as DNA, the CDR3 is TGTGCCAGCAGCCAAGAGGGAGAGGGAACTGGAAACACCATATATTTT. Encoded protein: CASSQEGEGTGNTIYF.

The table lists this clone with a count of one. This chain connects TRBV2 to TRBJ2-2; D is undetermined. The CDR3 length is 18 residues. The ends were cut back, 1 base at V and 0 bases at J, with 15 bases in the middle. Germline lookup yields CDR1 SNHLY and CDR2 FYNNEI. The chain's CDR3 is CASSEGPGRTSNTGELFF. In DNA form, the CDR3 reads TGTGCCAGCAGTGAAGGCCCAGGCCGGACCTCGAACACCGGGGAGCTGTTTTTT.

The genes are TRBV11-2 and TRBJ2-1, with D tentatively TRBD2 (5 bases). Looked up from germline, CDR1 is SGHAT and CDR2 is FQNNGV. V was cut by 6 bases and J by 7 bases, with 10 bases left in between. The CDR3 loop spans 12 amino acids. CDR3 protein: CASSYWRNEQFF. The CDR3 DNA is TGTGCCAGCAGTTACTGGAGGAATGAGCAGTTCTTC.

CDR3 protein: CASSTQGNGELFF. The CDR3 nucleotides are TGTGCCAGCAGCACCCAGGGGAACGGGGAGCTGTTTTTT. This rearrangement joins TRBV2 to TRBJ2-2; possibly TRBD1 for D (6 bases). Trimming took off 6 bases at V and 7 bases at J, with 12 bases between the two ends. The germline CDR1 and CDR2 sequences are SNHLY and FYNNEI. The CDR3 is made up of 13 amino acids. Together with reference TRBV2 and TRBJ2-2, the CDR3 gives the full variable domain: EPEVTQTPSHQVTQMGQEVILRCVPISNHLYFYWYRQILGQKVEFLVSFYNNEISEKSEIFDDQFSVERPDGSNFTLKIRSTKLEDSAMYFCASSTQGNGELFFGEGSRLTVL.

J is TRBJ2-5 and V is TRBV28, with 8 bases that match TRBD1. The assigned J gene may be wrong: the sequence end matches TRBJ2-7 better. Germline values: CDR1 MDHEN, CDR2 SYDVKM. There are 14 residues in the CDR3. The CDR3 nucleotides read TGTGCCAGCAGGAGAGGACAGGGTGTGGTCGAGCAGTACTTC. It codes for CASRRGQGVVEQYF.

A remark on this clone: A read error is likely here: a far larger clone is one base away. The same CDR3 can be traced to other DNA sequences in this sample. The chain recombines TRBV25-1 with TRBJ1-1, with a weak D call TRBD1 (6 bases). CDR3 length equals 14 residues. Germline assignment: CDR1 MGHDK and CDR2 SYGVNS. CDR3 bases: TGTGCCAGCAGTGAATTAACAGGGCGAACTGAAGCTTTTTTT. It is translated as CASSELTGRTEAFF.